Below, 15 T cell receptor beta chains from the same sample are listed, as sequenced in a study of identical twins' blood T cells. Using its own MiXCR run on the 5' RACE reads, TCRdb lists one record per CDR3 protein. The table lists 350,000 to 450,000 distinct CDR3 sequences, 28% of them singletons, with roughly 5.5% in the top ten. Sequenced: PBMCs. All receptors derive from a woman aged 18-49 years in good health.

The CDR3: CASIPAGVSYNEQFF. The CDR3 DNA reads TGTGCCAGCATCCCAGCGGGAGTGTCCTACAATGAGCAGTTCTTC. The V call is TRBV2, the J call TRBJ2-1; 8 bases agree with TRBD2. CDR3 length: 15 amino acids. The germline gives CDR1 SNHLY, CDR2 FYNNEI. V dropped 7 bases and J dropped 1; count of bases not matched to a gene: 6.

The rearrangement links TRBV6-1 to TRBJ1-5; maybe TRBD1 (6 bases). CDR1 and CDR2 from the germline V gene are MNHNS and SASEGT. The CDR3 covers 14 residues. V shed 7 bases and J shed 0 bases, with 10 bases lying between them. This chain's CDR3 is CASIDRPSNQPQHF. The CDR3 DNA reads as TGTGCCAGCATCGACAGGCCTAGCAATCAGCCCCAGCATTTT.

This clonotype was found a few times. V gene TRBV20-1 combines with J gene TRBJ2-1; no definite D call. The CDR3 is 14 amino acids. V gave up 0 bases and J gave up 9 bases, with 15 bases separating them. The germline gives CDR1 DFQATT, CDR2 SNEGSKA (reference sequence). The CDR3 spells CSARDSGLVGEQFF. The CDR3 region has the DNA TGCAGTGCTAGAGATAGTGGGCTAGTTGGTGAGCAGTTCTTC.

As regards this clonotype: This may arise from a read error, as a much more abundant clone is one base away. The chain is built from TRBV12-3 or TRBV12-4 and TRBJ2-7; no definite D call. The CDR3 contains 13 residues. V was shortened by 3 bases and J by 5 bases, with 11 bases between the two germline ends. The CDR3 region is CASSFGRSHEQYF. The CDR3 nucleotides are TGTGCCAGCAGTTTCGGCAGATCCCACGAGCAGTACTTC.

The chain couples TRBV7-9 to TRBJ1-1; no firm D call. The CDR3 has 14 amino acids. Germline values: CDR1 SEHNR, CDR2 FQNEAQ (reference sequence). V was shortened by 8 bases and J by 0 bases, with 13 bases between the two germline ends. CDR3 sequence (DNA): TGTGCCAGCCTAATGTTTGACATGAACACTGAAGCTTTCTTT. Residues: CASLMFDMNTEAFF.

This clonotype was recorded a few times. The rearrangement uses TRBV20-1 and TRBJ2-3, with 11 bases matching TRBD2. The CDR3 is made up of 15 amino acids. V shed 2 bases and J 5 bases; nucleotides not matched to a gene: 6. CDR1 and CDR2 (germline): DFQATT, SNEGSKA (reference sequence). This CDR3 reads CSARLAGGLEDTQYF. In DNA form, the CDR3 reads TGCAGTGCTAGACTAGCGGGGGGATTGGAAGATACGCAGTATTTT.

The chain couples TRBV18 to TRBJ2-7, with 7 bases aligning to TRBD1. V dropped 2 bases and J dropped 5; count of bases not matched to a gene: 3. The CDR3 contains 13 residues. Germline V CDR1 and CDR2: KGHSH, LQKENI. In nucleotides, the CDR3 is TGTGCCAGCTCACCAGTGACAGGGCACGAGCAGTACTTC. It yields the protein CASSPVTGHEQYF.

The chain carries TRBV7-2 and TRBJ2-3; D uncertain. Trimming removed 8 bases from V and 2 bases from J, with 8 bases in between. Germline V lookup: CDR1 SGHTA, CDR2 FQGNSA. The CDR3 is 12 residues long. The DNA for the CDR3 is TGTGCCAGCTCGGTACTCACAGATACGCAGTATTTT. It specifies CASSVLTDTQYF. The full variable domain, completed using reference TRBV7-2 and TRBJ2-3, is GAGVSQSPSNKVTEKGKDVELRCDPISGHTALYWYRQSLGQGLEFLIYFQGNSAPDKSGLPSDRFSAERTGGSVSTLTIQRTQQEDSAVYLCASSVLTDTQYFGPGTRLTVL.

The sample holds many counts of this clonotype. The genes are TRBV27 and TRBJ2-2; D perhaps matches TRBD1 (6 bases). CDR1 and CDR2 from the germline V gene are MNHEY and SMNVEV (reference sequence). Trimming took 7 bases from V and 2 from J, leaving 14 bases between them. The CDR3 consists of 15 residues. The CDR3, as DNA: TGTGCCAGCAACCCCCGACAGGTTAACACCGGGGAGCTGTTTTTT. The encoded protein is CASNPRQVNTGELFF.

The DNA of the CDR3 is TGCGCCAGCAGCTTGAACTCAGAGGACTCGCCAAGAAGTGAAGCTTTCTTT. Protein sequence: CASSLNSEDSPRSEAFF. The J gene is TRBJ1-1, the V gene TRBV5-1; D remains unclear. The CDR3 contains 17 residues. V lost 1 base and J lost 7, with 23 bases in between. Germline assignment: CDR1 SGHRS and CDR2 YFSETQ.

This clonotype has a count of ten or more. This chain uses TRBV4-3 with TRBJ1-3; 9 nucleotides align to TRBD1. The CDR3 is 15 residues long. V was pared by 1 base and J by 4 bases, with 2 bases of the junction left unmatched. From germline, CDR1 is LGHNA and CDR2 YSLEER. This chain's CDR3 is CASSQVGTGGNTIYF. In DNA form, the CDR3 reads TGCGCCAGCAGCCAAGTAGGGACAGGGGGAAACACCATATATTTT.

CDR3 sequence: CASSLTSGGQNGELFF. The CDR3 region has the DNA TGTGCCAGCAGCTTAACTAGCGGGGGGCAGAACGGGGAGCTGTTTTTT. V usage is TRBV7-8 and J usage is TRBJ2-2, with 12 bases matching TRBD2. The CDR3 contains 16 residues. V dropped 2 bases and J dropped 7; count of bases not matched to a gene: 5. Germline-derived CDR1 and CDR2 are SGHVS and FQNEAQ.

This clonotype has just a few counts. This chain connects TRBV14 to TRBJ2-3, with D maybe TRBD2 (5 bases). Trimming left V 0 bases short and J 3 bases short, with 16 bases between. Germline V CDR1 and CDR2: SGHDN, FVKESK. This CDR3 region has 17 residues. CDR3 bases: TGTGCCAGCAGCCAAGAGTGGCGAGCGGCCGGGACAGATACGCAGTATTTT. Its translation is CASSQEWRAAGTDTQYF.

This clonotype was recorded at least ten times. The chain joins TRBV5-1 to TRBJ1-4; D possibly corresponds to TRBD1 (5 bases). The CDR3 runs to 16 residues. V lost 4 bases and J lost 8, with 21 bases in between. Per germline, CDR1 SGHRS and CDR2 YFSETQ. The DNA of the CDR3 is TGCGCCAGCAGCACGCTAGGGGCAACCCCTGGAGAAAAACTGTTTTTT. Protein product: CASSTLGATPGEKLFF.

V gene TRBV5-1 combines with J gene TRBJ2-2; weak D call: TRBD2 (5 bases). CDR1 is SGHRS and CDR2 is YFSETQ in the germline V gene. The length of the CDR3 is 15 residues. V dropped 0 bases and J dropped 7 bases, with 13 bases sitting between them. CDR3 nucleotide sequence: TGCGCCAGCAGCTTGGCAGTTAGCGAGAACGGGGAGCTGTTTTTT. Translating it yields CASSLAVSENGELFF.